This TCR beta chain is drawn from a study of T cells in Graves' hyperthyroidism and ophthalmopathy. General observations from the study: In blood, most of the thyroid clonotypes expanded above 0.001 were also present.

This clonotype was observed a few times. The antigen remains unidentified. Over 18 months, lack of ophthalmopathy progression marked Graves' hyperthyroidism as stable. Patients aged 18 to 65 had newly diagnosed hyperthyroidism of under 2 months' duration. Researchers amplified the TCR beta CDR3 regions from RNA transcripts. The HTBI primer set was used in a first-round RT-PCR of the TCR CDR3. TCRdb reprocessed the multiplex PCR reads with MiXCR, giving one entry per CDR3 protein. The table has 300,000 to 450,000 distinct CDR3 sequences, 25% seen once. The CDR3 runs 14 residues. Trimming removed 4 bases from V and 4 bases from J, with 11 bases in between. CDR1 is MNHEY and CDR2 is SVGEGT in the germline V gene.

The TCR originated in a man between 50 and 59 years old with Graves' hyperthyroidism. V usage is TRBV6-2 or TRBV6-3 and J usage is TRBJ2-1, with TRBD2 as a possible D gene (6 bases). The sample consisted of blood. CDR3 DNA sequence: TGTGCCAGCAGTTTGAGGGGAGGTTACAATGAGCAGTTCTTC. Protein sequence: CASSLRGGYNEQFF.